The entry that follows covers one T cell receptor (beta chain) sequence. The data stem from a study of blood T cell repertoires in COVID-19. Study at large: Samples representing acute and convalescent COVID-19 were sourced from the United States, Italy and Spain. PBMCs, B-cell-depleted T cells, or T cells were the source of the cDNA or gDNA that made up the material.

Per the original methods: Reference gene primer amplification yielded estimated nucleated cell counts. Here immunoSEQ multiplex PCR was the method, and the copy in TCRdb shows in-frame clones only, minus some. That table gives V, J and clone size, and the DNA gave D and trimming. The table shows just over 95,000 clones, with 81% occurring only once. The CDR3 sequence is 15 residues long. V was trimmed by 3 bases and J by 3 bases, leaving 15 bases between them. The germline V gene has CDR1 SGHRS and CDR2 YFSETQ. The sequence was obtained from a man in his sixties with acute or convalescent COVID-19. The genes are TRBV5-1 and TRBJ1-2; D might be TRBD1 (6 bases). The source material was peripheral blood. CDR3 residues: CASSSAGGADYGYTF. For the CDR3, the DNA is TGCGCCAGCAGCTCGGCGGGGGGCGCCGACTATGGCTACACCTTC.